The sequence of this TCR beta chain was determined in a study of cytomegalovirus exposure and HLA in healthy donors. At the level of the study: Out of about 360 genotyped donors, about 76% belonged to the Caucasian-associated ancestry cluster. Study outcomes and limitations: While the bulk of TCR sequences proved rare, some public TCRs turned up in many donors. DRB1 had the most TCR associations and HLA-C the fewest, a later analysis found, with rates varying by HLA locus.

In the PCR, 60 Vbeta and 13 Jbeta primers were used. TCRdb keeps only in-frame clones here, not all; method: immunoSEQ multiplex PCR. The table records around 220,000 clones, roughly 80% of them present only once. Remarks on this clone: Its antigen is undetermined.

Sequencing was performed on PBMCs. This TCR came from a man aged 35 to 55 in good health and CMV-seronegative.

The chain's CDR3 is CASSQERGLDYGYTF. CDR3 DNA sequence: TGTGCCAGCAGCCAAGAAAGGGGGCTCGACTATGGCTACACCTTC. The V and J genes are TRBV4-2 and TRBJ1-2; 7 bases align to TRBD1. The CDR3 has 15 amino acids. From germline, CDR1 is LGHNA and CDR2 YNFKEQ. V trimming: 0 bases; J trimming: 3 bases; junction bases outside the gene matches: 4.